These 27 T cell receptor beta chains came from one sample sequenced in a study of blood T cell repertoires in COVID-19. Clones were sequenced by immunoSEQ multiplex PCR, and TCRdb holds only the in-frame ones, with some missing. The sample lists around 160,000 clones; about 92% were seen once. The sample consisted of peripheral blood. The receptors come from a man in his 60s with active or convalescent COVID-19.

The chain employs TRBV10-3 and TRBJ2-5; 14 nucleotides line up with TRBD2. V lost 0 bases, J lost 4 bases, and 4 bases stayed unmatched. Germline loops: CDR1 ENHRY, CDR2 SYGVKD. The CDR3 covers 17 residues. The CDR3 here is CAISESTSGRAGETQYF. Written as DNA, the CDR3 is TGTGCCATCAGTGAGTCGACTAGCGGGAGGGCCGGAGAGACCCAGTACTTC.

The chain combines TRBV12-2 with TRBJ1-1; TRBD1 reflects the table's D call only, with no check against the DNA. TRBV12-2 is reported as a pseudogene. This CDR3 is built from 15 residues. The CDR3 spells CASRATGWANTEAFF. For the CDR3, the DNA is TGTGCAAGTCGCGCGACAGGGTGGGCGAACACTGAAGCTTTCTTT.

This clone showed up just once. V is TRBV3-1 (or the pseudogene TRBV3-2) and J is TRBJ2-7; no firm D call. The CDR3 has 15 residues. Trimming shortened V by 0 bases and J by 0 bases, and 9 bases separated the two germline ends. CDR1 is LGHDT, CDR2 YNNKEL, per germline (reference sequence). CDR3 region: CASSQDRPFSYEQYF. The DNA for the CDR3 is TGTGCCAGCAGCCAAGATCGTCCGTTCTCCTACGAGCAGTACTTC.

The chain recombines TRBV4-2 with TRBJ2-5, with D uncertain. V was shortened by 0 bases and J by 5 bases, with 13 bases between the two germline ends. Germline V gives CDR1 LGHNA, CDR2 YNFKEQ. This CDR3 is built from 15 residues. The CDR3, as DNA: TGTGCCAGCAGCCAAGATTTCGCGACGGAGGAGACCCAGTACTTC. Residues: CASSQDFATEETQYF.

This chain joins TRBV5-4 and TRBJ1-2, with D perhaps matching TRBD1 (6 bases). Germline V gene lookup returns CDR1 SGHNT and CDR2 YYREEE (reference sequence). The CDR3 is 16 residues long. Trimming stripped 4 bases from V and 5 bases from J, with 21 bases between. This CDR3 is CASSPEDSYLRYGYTF. CDR3 sequence (DNA): TGTGCCAGCAGCCCGGAGGACAGCTACTTACGGTATGGCTACACCTTC.

This clone has a handful of counts. This chain links TRBV18 with TRBJ2-2; 7 bases fit TRBD1. The CDR3 is 14 amino acids. CDR1 KGHSH and CDR2 LQKENI come from the germline V gene. The J segment lost 4 bases and the V segment lost 1 base, leaving 0 bases of the junction unmatched. The CDR3 protein is CASSPQGATGELFF. As DNA, the CDR3 is TGTGCCAGCTCACCACAGGGGGCCACCGGGGAGCTGTTTTTT.

This chain joins TRBV2 and TRBJ1-5, with unresolved D. In germline, CDR1 is SNHLY, CDR2 FYNNEI. Trimming stripped 5 bases from V and 4 bases from J, with 12 bases between. CDR3 length equals 14 residues. In nucleotides, the CDR3 is TGTGCCAGCAGTCCCCCAGTCTGGAATCAGCCCCAGCATTTT. As protein: CASSPPVWNQPQHF.

The table lists this clone with a count of one. This chain uses TRBV6-4 with TRBJ1-2, with 9 positions matching TRBD1. Losses at the gene ends were 3 bases for V and 8 bases for J; bases not matched to a gene: 4. CDR3 length: 13 residues. Germline V gene lookup returns CDR1 MRHNA and CDR2 SNTAGT. The CDR3 bases are TGTGCCAGCAGTGAAGGGACAGGGCACGGCTACACCTTC. Protein product: CASSEGTGHGYTF.

The V gene is TRBV27, the J gene TRBJ2-7; TRBD1 is a possible D gene (6 bases). V was pared by 5 bases and J by 7 bases, with 18 bases between. Germline V gene data show CDR1 as MNHEY and CDR2 as SMNVEV (reference sequence). The CDR3 length is 14 residues. The CDR3, as DNA: TGTGCCAGCAGTCTCTCGGGCACAGGGCGGGAGCAGTACTTC. Translated, it gives CASSLSGTGREQYF.

The chain couples TRBV18 to TRBJ1-3; TRBD1 might be the D (5 bases). V was trimmed by 2 bases and J by 0 bases, leaving 11 bases between them. The CDR3 length is 16 residues. CDR1 KGHSH and CDR2 LQKENI come from the germline V gene. This CDR3 reads CASSPFYGHSGNTIYF. Here the CDR3 DNA reads TGTGCCAGCTCACCATTTTACGGACACTCTGGAAACACCATATATTTT.

This clone was seen once. The gene calls are TRBV5-6 and TRBJ1-2; 7 bases are shared with TRBD1. Looked up from germline, CDR1 is SGHDT and CDR2 is YYEEEE. The CDR3 is 12 amino acids. J was trimmed by 7 bases and V by 0 bases; bases with no gene match: 0. The CDR3 spells CASSLGQGGYTF. CDR3 in DNA: TGTGCCAGCAGCTTGGGACAGGGTGGCTACACCTTC.

This chain joins TRBV19 and TRBJ1-2, with TRBD1 matching 7 bases. Germline lookup yields CDR1 LNHDA and CDR2 SQIVND (reference sequence). The CDR3 contains 16 residues. Trimming took 5 bases from V and 4 from J; bases not matched to a gene: 13. The CDR3 loop reads CASSAHEEGAPYGYTF. The CDR3 bases are TGTGCCAGTAGTGCTCATGAGGAGGGGGCGCCCTATGGCTACACCTTC.

This chain links TRBV15 with TRBJ2-7; 7 bases fit TRBD1. Germline V gene sequence: CDR1 LNHNV, CDR2 YYDKDF (reference sequence). The CDR3 totals 15 residues. V trimming: 3 bases; J trimming: 2 bases; junction bases outside the gene matches: 7. The CDR3 loop reads CATSREPGQTYEQYF. CDR3 bases: TGTGCCACCAGCAGGGAGCCGGGACAGACCTACGAGCAGTACTTC.

The V and J genes are TRBV6-5 and TRBJ2-2; D is possibly TRBD1 (7 bases). Germline CDR1 and CDR2: MNHEY and SVGAGI. V gave up 4 bases and J gave up 5 bases, with 11 bases separating them. There are 14 residues in the CDR3. CDR3 sequence (DNA): TGTGCCAGCAGTTCGACAGGGAGGACCGGGGAGCTGTTTTTT. Protein: CASSSTGRTGELFF.

The V gene is TRBV29-1, the J gene TRBJ2-1; D is unresolved. This CDR3 contains 12 residues. V dropped 7 bases and J dropped 0 bases, with 7 bases sitting between them. Per germline, CDR1 SQVTM and CDR2 ANQGSEA. CDR3 loop: CSGGSSYNEQFF. CDR3 nucleotide sequence: TGCAGCGGCGGCAGCTCCTACAATGAGCAGTTCTTC.

The chain uses TRBV5-5 and TRBJ1-2; 7 bases match TRBD1. The CDR3 has 14 residues. Trimming at V came to 0 bases and at J to 4 bases, leaving 3 bases not matched to a gene. Per the germline V gene, CDR1 is SGHKS and CDR2 is YYEKEE (reference sequence). The CDR3: CASSLVDRSYGYTF. The CDR3 DNA sequence: TGTGCCAGCAGCTTGGTGGACAGGAGCTATGGCTACACCTTC.

The chain employs TRBV7-9 and TRBJ2-5, with TRBD2 matching 7 bases. After removal of 2 bases from V and 0 bases from J, the junction contained 0 bases not matched to a gene. The CDR3 length is 14 residues. Per the germline V gene, CDR1 is SEHNR and CDR2 is FQNEAQ (reference sequence). Written as DNA, the CDR3 is TGTGCCAGCAGCTTACGGGGGGACCAAGAGACCCAGTACTTC. Translation gives CASSLRGDQETQYF.

V gene TRBV5-1 combines with J gene TRBJ1-4; 9 positions match TRBD1. From germline, CDR1 is SGHRS and CDR2 YFSETQ. V was pared by 2 bases and J by 2 bases, with 13 bases of the junction left unmatched. This CDR3 is built from 19 residues. CDR3 coding DNA: TGCGCCAGCAGCTTATCGGGACAGGGCCATACTGGGACTAATGAAAAACTGTTTTTT. Its protein product is CASSLSGQGHTGTNEKLFF.

In its sample, this clone was seen once. This rearrangement joins TRBV9 to TRBJ2-1; D is unclear. Trimming removed 1 base from V and 4 bases from J, with 6 bases in between. Germline V gene sequence: CDR1 SGDLS, CDR2 YYNGEE. The CDR3 spans 13 residues. This chain's CDR3 is CASSVNSYNEQFF. DNA of the CDR3: TGTGCCAGCAGCGTAAACTCTTACAATGAGCAGTTCTTC. Full variable domain (remainder filled in from reference TRBV9 and TRBJ2-1): DSGVTQTPKHLITATGQRVTLRCSPRSGDLSVYWYQQSLDQGLQFLIQYYNGEERAKGNILERFSAQQFPDLHSELNLSSLELGDSALYFCASSVNSYNEQFFGPGTRLTVL.

This sequence joins TRBV12-3 or TRBV12-4 and TRBJ2-1; TRBD2 agrees at 7 bases. Trimming cost V 4 bases and J 4 bases; bases outside gene matches: 1. The CDR3 covers 13 residues. CDR3 residues: CASSSGGYNEQFF. As DNA, the CDR3 is TGTGCCAGCAGTTCGGGAGGATACAATGAGCAGTTCTTC.

The genes are TRBV7-7 and TRBJ2-3, with a tentative D call TRBD2 (5 bases). Germline V gene lookup returns CDR1 SSHAT and CDR2 FNYEAQ (reference sequence). The CDR3 spans 16 residues. The ends were cut back, 1 base at V and 0 bases at J, with 11 bases in the middle. Written as DNA, the CDR3 is TGTGCCAGCAGCTTAGGAGGGTCCGCTAGCACAGATACGCAGTATTTT. Translated, it gives CASSLGGSASTDTQYF.

The J gene is TRBJ1-2, the V gene TRBV2; D call uncertain. The CDR3 has 14 amino acids. V was pared by 4 bases and J by 4 bases, with 13 bases between. CDR1 and CDR2 from the germline V gene are SNHLY and FYNNEI. The CDR3 reads CASSVEGFGYGYTF. CDR3 in DNA: TGTGCCAGCAGTGTAGAGGGATTCGGCTATGGCTACACCTTC.

This chain links TRBV3-1 (or the pseudogene TRBV3-2) with TRBJ2-7; TRBD1 matches at 9 bases. CDR3 length: 16 residues. In germline, CDR1 is LGHDT, CDR2 YNNKEL (reference sequence). The J segment lost 4 bases and the V segment lost 3 bases, leaving 10 bases of the junction unmatched. The CDR3 nucleotides read TGTGCCAGCAGCCACGGGACAGGGTTCGGGGATTACGAGCAGTACTTC. Its translation: CASSHGTGFGDYEQYF.

The chain carries TRBV5-5 and TRBJ1-4; D possibly corresponds to TRBD1 (6 bases). The V end was cut by 4 bases, the J end by 4 bases, with 11 bases between. CDR1 and CDR2 from the germline V gene are SGHKS and YYEKEE (reference sequence). The CDR3 is 14 residues long. The DNA of the CDR3 is TGTGCCAGCAGCACCAGACAGGATAATGAAAAACTGTTTTTT. Translated: CASSTRQDNEKLFF.

The chain combines TRBV5-1 with TRBJ1-2; tentatively, D is TRBD1 (5 bases). Germline assignment: CDR1 SGHRS and CDR2 YFSETQ. The CDR3 consists of 16 residues. The germline V and J ends were trimmed by 0 bases and 6 bases, with 18 bases remaining between them. In nucleotides, the CDR3 is TGCGCCAGCAGCTTGGAAGGGGATAGCCGTATACATGGCTACACCTTC. Its protein is CASSLEGDSRIHGYTF.

The rearrangement joins TRBV30 to TRBJ2-2; D is undetermined. The CDR3 totals 12 residues. V was trimmed by 0 bases and J by 8 bases, leaving 7 bases between them. CDR1 and CDR2 (germline): GTSNPN, SVGIG (reference sequence). CDR3 in amino acids: CAWSVLSGELFF. The CDR3 DNA sequence: TGTGCCTGGAGTGTACTTTCTGGGGAGCTGTTTTTT.

Remarks on this clone: Germline and junction disagree at one end, which may indicate a read error. The chain couples TRBV25-1 to TRBJ2-1; D is unclear. This CDR3 has 15 residues. Germline CDR1 reads MGHDK; CDR2 reads SYGVNS. DNA for the CDR3: TGTGCCAGCAGTGCCTCGTGGAGCTCCTACAATGGGCAGTTCTTC. Residues: CASSASWSSYNGQFF.